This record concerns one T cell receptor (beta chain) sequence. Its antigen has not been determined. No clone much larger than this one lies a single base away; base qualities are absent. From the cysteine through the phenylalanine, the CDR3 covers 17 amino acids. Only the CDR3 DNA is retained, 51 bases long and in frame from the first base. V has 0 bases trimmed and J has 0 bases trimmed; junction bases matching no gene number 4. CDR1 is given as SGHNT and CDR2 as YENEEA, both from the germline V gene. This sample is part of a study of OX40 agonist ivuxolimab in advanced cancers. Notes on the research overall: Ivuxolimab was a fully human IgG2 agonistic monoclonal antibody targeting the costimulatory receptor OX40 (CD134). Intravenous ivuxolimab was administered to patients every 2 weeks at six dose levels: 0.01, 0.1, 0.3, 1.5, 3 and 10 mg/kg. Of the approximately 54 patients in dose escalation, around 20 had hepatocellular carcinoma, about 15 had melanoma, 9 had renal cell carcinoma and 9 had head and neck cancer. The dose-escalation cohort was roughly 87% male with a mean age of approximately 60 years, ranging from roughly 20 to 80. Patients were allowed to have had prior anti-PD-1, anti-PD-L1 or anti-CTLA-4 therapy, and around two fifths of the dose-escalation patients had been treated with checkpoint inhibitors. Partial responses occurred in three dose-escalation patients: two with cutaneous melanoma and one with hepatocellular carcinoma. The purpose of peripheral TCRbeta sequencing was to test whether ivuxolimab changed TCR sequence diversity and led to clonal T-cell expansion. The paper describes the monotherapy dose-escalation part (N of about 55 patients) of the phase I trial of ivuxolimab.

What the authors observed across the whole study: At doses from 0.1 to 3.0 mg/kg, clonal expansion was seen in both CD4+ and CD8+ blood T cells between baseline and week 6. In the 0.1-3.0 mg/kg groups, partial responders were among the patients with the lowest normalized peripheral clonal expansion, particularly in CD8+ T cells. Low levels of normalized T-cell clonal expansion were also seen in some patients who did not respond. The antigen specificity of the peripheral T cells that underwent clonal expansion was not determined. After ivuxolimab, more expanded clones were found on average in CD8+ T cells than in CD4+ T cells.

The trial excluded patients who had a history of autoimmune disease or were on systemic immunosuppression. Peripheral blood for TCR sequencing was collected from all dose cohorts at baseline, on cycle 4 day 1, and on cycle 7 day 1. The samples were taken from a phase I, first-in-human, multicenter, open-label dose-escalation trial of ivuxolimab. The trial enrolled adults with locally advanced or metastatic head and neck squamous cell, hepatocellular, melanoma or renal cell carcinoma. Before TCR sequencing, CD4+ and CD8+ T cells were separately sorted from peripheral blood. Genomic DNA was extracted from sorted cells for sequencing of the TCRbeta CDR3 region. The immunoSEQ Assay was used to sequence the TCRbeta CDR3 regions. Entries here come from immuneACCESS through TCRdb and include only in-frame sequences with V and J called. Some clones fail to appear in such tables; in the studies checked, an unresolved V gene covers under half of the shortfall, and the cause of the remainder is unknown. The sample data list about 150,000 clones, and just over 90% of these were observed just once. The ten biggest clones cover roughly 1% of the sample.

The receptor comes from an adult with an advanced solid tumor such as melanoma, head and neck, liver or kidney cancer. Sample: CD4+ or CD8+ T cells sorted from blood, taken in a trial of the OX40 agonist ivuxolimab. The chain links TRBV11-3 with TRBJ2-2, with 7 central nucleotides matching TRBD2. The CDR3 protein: CASSLDGLAANTGELFF. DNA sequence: TGTGCCAGCAGCTTAGATGGTCTAGCGGCGAACACCGGGGAGCTGTTTTTT.